The T cell receptor beta chain described here comes from a study of human T cells and chemical hapten exposure. Study context: Researchers reported sensitizing a roughly 2 cm by roughly 2 cm upper inner arm skin site with 2% DPC. Variation in per-sample TCR yields came mainly from small pooled library volume differences. General study results and limits: Unchanged with DPC sensitization were TCRs above 1 in 1000 frequency.

Time point specified: patch test 2, 6 weeks after DPC sensitization. Treatment here: therapeutic diphenylcyclopropenone sensitization with weekly scalp DPC. Prior to each patch test being applied, blood was drawn. TCRdb re-called the RACE reads with MiXCR, one entry per CDR3 protein. The sample shows approximately 110,000 distinct CDR3 sequences, roughly a tenth of them seen only once. CDR3 size: 14 residues. Trimming took off 3 bases at V and 0 bases at J, with 9 bases between the two ends. CDR1 and CDR2 from the germline V gene are MNHEY and SMNVEV (reference sequence). Concerning this clonotype itself: Its antigen is unidentified.

This sample comprised whole blood, obtained in connection with sensitization to the hapten diphenylcyclopropenone (DPC). The source of this sequence is a middle-aged woman with alopecia areata. Some clones in this sample may be carry-over from other donors' samples. This chain joins TRBV27 and TRBJ2-7, with a tentative D call TRBD1 (5 bases). CDR3 nucleotides: TGTGCCAGCAGTTTCGGTCAGGGCTCCTACGAGCAGTACTTC. Translated, it gives CASSFGQGSYEQYF.